This passage covers 17 T cell receptor beta chains from one sample sequenced in a study of beta chain features in type 1 diabetes. Study-wide results and caveats: All four CD4+ subsets of Type 1 diabetes patients contained TCRB CDR3s that were moderately but significantly shorter.

No antigen has been assigned to these receptors. Every bit of the isolated RNA underwent reverse transcription, so sequencing read expressed TCRB transcripts. Clones were read by immunoSEQ multiplex PCR, and TCRdb kept only the in-frame ones, dropping some. The sample consists of hundreds of thousands of clones, 15% of them appearing once. Sequenced sample: naive CD4+ T cells from blood. Receptors were obtained from a man aged 18 to 30 with type 1 diabetes.

The chain recombines TRBV18 with TRBJ2-2; 7 nucleotides agree with TRBD1. With 8 bases clipped from V and 5 bases from J, the junction kept 8 bases outside the gene matches. Germline CDR1 and CDR2: KGHSH and LQKENI. CDR3 length: 14 amino acids. DNA for the CDR3: TGTGCCAGCGGACAGGCCAAACTTACCGGGGAGCTGTTTTTT. Protein sequence: CASGQAKLTGELFF.

There are a few counts of this clone. This sequence joins TRBV7-2 and TRBJ2-5; TRBD1 agrees at 7 bases. V dropped 3 bases and J dropped 2; count of bases not matched to a gene: 3. The CDR3 consists of 14 residues. The germline CDR1 and CDR2 sequences are SGHTA and FQGNSA. The CDR3 DNA sequence: TGTGCCAGCAGCTTGGCGACAGGGCAAGAGACCCAGTACTTC. This codes for CASSLATGQETQYF. Together with reference TRBV7-2 and TRBJ2-5, the CDR3 gives the full variable domain: GAGVSQSPSNKVTEKGKDVELRCDPISGHTALYWYRQSLGQGLEFLIYFQGNSAPDKSGLPSDRFSAERTGGSVSTLTIQRTQQEDSAVYLCASSLATGQETQYFGPGTRLLVL.

The chain recombines TRBV7-2 with TRBJ2-4; 7 nucleotides line up with TRBD1. The CDR3 consists of 14 residues. V was clipped by 5 bases and J by 8 bases; unmatched bases: 9. Germline loops: CDR1 SGHTA, CDR2 FQGNSA. The CDR3 loop is CASSPGTVYYIQYF. Here the CDR3 DNA reads TGTGCCAGCAGCCCAGGGACAGTTTATTACATTCAGTACTTC.

This clone was seen only a few times. The sample has other DNA sequences that encode this CDR3 too. The chain uses TRBV6-5 and TRBJ2-7, with 9 bases that match TRBD2. J was trimmed by 2 bases and V by 3 bases; bases with no gene match: 2. CDR3 length: 14 amino acids. In germline, CDR1 is MNHEY, CDR2 SVGAGI. CDR3 DNA: TGTGCCAGCAGTTATAGCGGGGGACCCTACGAGCAGTACTTC. It is translated as CASSYSGGPYEQYF.

This chain joins TRBV30 and TRBJ2-7; D possibly corresponds to TRBD1 (5 bases). V was shortened by 0 bases and J by 1 base, with 7 bases between the two germline ends. The CDR3 has 13 amino acids. The V gene's germline CDR1 is GTSNPN and CDR2 SVGIG (reference sequence). As DNA, the CDR3 is TGTGCCTGGAGTGTAGGGGAATCCTACGAGCAGTACTTC. Protein: CAWSVGESYEQYF.

This clone was found a few times. V is TRBV5-1 and J is TRBJ2-6; 10 bases line up with TRBD1. This CDR3 is built from 16 residues. The V gene end was trimmed by 6 bases and the J gene end by 4 bases; junction bases not matched to a gene: 7. Germline V gives CDR1 SGHRS, CDR2 YFSETQ. CDR3 sequence: CASTDRGEWGANVLTF. The CDR3 DNA sequence: TGCGCCAGCACGGACAGGGGGGAGTGGGGGGCCAACGTCCTGACTTTC.

This clone was picked up a small number of times. This sequence joins TRBV9 and TRBJ2-1; maybe TRBD2 (7 bases). Germline CDR1 is SGDLS and CDR2 is YYNGEE. The V end was cut by 0 bases, the J end by 5 bases, with 18 bases between. This CDR3 comprises 17 residues. CDR3 in amino acids: CASSVGGGGLADNEQFF. For the CDR3, the DNA is TGTGCCAGCAGCGTAGGGGGAGGGGGGCTAGCAGACAATGAGCAGTTCTTC.

This chain links TRBV11-2 with TRBJ2-2; tentatively, D is TRBD2 (7 bases). The germline V and J ends were trimmed by 4 bases and 6 bases, with 15 bases remaining between them. Germline V gene lookup returns CDR1 SGHAT and CDR2 FQNNGV. The CDR3 sequence is 15 residues long. The CDR3, as DNA: TGTGCCAGCAGCTCGGGACTCGGGGGGCCCGGGGAGCTGTTTTTT. Its protein product is CASSSGLGGPGELFF. The whole variable domain, filled in from reference TRBV11-2 and TRBJ2-2, reads EAGVAQSPRYKIIEKRQSVAFWCNPISGHATLYWYQQILGQGPKLLIQFQNNGVVDDSQLPKDRFSAERLKGVDSTLKIQPAKLEDSAVYLCASSSGLGGPGELFFGEGSRLTVL.

This clone was observed a handful of times. The chain's CDR3 is CASSLVGDNEQFF. Written as DNA, the CDR3 is TGTGCCAGCAGCTTGGTAGGAGACAATGAGCAGTTCTTC. The V call is TRBV7-9, the J call TRBJ2-1; D is unclear. The CDR3 runs 13 residues. Trimming pared 3 bases from V and 5 bases from J, leaving 8 bases between. In germline, CDR1 is SEHNR, CDR2 FQNEAQ (reference sequence). Looking up the rest from reference TRBV7-9 and TRBJ2-1 gives the full variable domain: DTGVSQNPRHKITKRGQNVTFRCDPISEHNRLYWYRQTLGQGPEFLTYFQNEAQLEKSRLLSDRFSAERPKGSFSTLEIQRTEQGDSAMYLCASSLVGDNEQFFGPGTRLTVL.

V usage is TRBV28 and J usage is TRBJ2-4; D is possibly TRBD2 (5 bases). The V gene lost 2 bases and the J gene lost 7 bases, with 15 bases spanning the gap. The CDR3 is 15 amino acids. The germline CDR1 and CDR2 sequences are MDHEN and SYDVKM. CDR3 protein: CASSLVTGAGNIQYF. In DNA, the CDR3 is TGTGCCAGCAGTTTAGTCACGGGCGCGGGTAACATTCAGTACTTC.

V and J are TRBV28 and TRBJ2-5; 7 bases line up with TRBD1. Trimming at V came to 4 bases and at J to 3 bases, leaving 5 bases not matched to a gene. Germline lookup yields CDR1 MDHEN and CDR2 SYDVKM. The CDR3 length is 14 residues. CDR3 DNA sequence: TGTGCCAGCAGTTCTCGAACAGGGGAAGAGACCCAGTACTTC. It encodes CASSSRTGEETQYF.

This clone was recorded a few times. The sample has other DNA sequences that encode this CDR3 too. The V gene is TRBV28, the J gene TRBJ1-5; tentatively, D is TRBD1 (5 bases). Looked up from germline, CDR1 is MDHEN and CDR2 is SYDVKM. The V end was cut by 1 base, the J end by 6 bases, with 10 bases between. This CDR3 has 14 residues. The CDR3 loop reads CASSLSGGGQPQHF. CDR3 in DNA: TGTGCCAGCAGTTTATCGGGCGGGGGTCAGCCCCAGCATTTT.

This clone was picked up a small number of times. The CDR3 loop is CSGLGLGYEQYF. DNA of the CDR3: TGCAGCGGTCTGGGACTAGGATACGAGCAGTACTTC. This rearrangement joins TRBV29-1 to TRBJ2-7; 8 bases fit TRBD2. Germline assignment: CDR1 SQVTM and CDR2 ANQGSEA. The CDR3 sequence is 12 residues long. With V trimmed by 7 bases and J by 4 bases, 6 bases remained unmatched.

This clone occurred a few times. In nucleotides, the CDR3 is TGTGCCAGCAGTCCAGCGGACAGTAGCAATCAGCCCCAGCATTTT. It is translated as CASSPADSSNQPQHF. The chain recombines TRBV28 with TRBJ1-5; D possibly corresponds to TRBD1 (6 bases). V lost 5 bases to trimming and J lost 0 bases, with 11 bases between them. The CDR3 contains 15 residues. The V gene's germline CDR1 is MDHEN and CDR2 SYDVKM.

The V call is TRBV5-1, the J call TRBJ2-2; 7 bases align to TRBD1. Germline V CDR1 and CDR2: SGHRS, YFSETQ. V was clipped by 2 bases and J by 5 bases; unmatched bases: 6. This CDR3 spans 15 amino acids. CDR3 sequence: CASSFGRGLTGELFF. CDR3 in DNA: TGCGCCAGCAGCTTCGGTAGGGGGCTGACCGGGGAGCTGTTTTTT.

The CDR3 nucleotides read TGCAGTGCTAGAGGCACTTGGGGCTACACCTTC. Its protein product is CSARGTWGYTF. The rearrangement joins TRBV20-1 to TRBJ1-2; no clear D. The CDR3 is 11 amino acids. Per the germline V gene, CDR1 is DFQATT and CDR2 is SNEGSKA (reference sequence). V was pared by 1 base and J by 8 bases, with 8 bases between.

This clone has more than one count but fewer than ten. The CDR3 nucleotides read TGTGCCAGCAGTAATAAGGCCACCCTGGGGGGGACCCAGTACTTC. Translation: CASSNKATLGGTQYF. This chain connects TRBV28 to TRBJ2-5; weak D call: TRBD2 (6 bases). CDR1 and CDR2 (germline): MDHEN, SYDVKM. The CDR3 length is 15 residues. Trimming took 5 bases from V and 7 from J, leaving 20 bases between them.